The source of this T cell receptor beta chain is a study of T cells in Graves' hyperthyroidism and ophthalmopathy. The germline V and J ends were trimmed by 8 bases and 5 bases, with 13 bases remaining between them. The CDR3 covers 13 residues. Germline V gene sequence: CDR1 MNHEY, CDR2 SVGEGT. Only a few counts were recorded for this clonotype. Amplified regions were TCR beta CDR3 sequences from RNA transcripts. An initial round of RT-PCR targeting the TCR CDR3 relied on the HTBI primer set. TCRdb ran MiXCR on the multiplex PCR reads and lists one entry per CDR3 protein. The sample yields 500,000 to 600,000 distinct CDR3 sequences, over 15% seen once.

The sequence was collected from a woman younger than 35 with Graves' hyperthyroidism. The chain links TRBV6-2 or TRBV6-3 to TRBJ2-1, with a tentative D call TRBD2 (5 bases). Input material: blood. CDR3 region: CASGRGRDNEQFF. The CDR3 DNA sequence: TGTGCCAGCGGCCGGGGAAGGGACAATGAGCAGTTCTTC.